This TCR beta chain was retrieved from a study of blood T cell repertoires in COVID-19. The CDR3 extends over 16 amino acids. In germline, CDR1 is LNHDA, CDR2 SQIVND (reference sequence). Unmatched junction bases numbered 10, after V lost 4 bases and J lost 9 bases. The table came from immunoSEQ multiplex PCR; TCRdb's copy has only in-frame clones and leaves some out. The sample lists approximately 250,000 clones; around nine tenths were seen once. The sample comprised peripheral blood. The chain uses TRBV19 and TRBJ2-1, with 12 bases lining up with TRBD2. The clonotype comes from an older woman with COVID-19, enrolled during active disease. CDR3 nucleotide sequence: TGTGCCAGTAGTACCCACCTAGCGGGAGGGCCTAGTGAGCAGTTCTTC. Its translation is CASSTHLAGGPSEQFF.